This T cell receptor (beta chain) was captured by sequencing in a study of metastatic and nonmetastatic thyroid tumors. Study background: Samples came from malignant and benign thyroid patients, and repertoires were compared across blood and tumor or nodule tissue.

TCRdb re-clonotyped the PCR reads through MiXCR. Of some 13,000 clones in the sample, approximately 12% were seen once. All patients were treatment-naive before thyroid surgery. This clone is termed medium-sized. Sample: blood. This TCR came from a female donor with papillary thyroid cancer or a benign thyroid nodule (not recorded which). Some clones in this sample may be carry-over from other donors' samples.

The CDR3 is CASSATEPHGYTF. CDR3 DNA: TGTGCCAGTAGTGCGACAGAGCCTCATGGCTACACCTTC. The chain has TRBV19 and TRBJ1-2; possible D gene TRBD1, 5 bases. This CDR3 comprises 13 residues. Germline CDR1 reads LNHDA; CDR2 reads SQIVND (reference sequence). Trimming stripped 5 bases from V and 6 bases from J, with 13 bases between.